The 32 T cell receptor beta chains presented below share a single source sample, sequenced in a study of T cell responses to AZD1222 COVID-19 vaccine. TCRdb keeps only in-frame clones here, not all; method: immunoSEQ multiplex PCR. The sample contains some 280,000 clones, approximately 94% of which appear only once. The sequencing here drew on peripheral blood, taken 28 days after the second AZD1222 dose. Source of these receptors: an adult who received the AZD1222 COVID-19 vaccine.

The V and J genes are TRBV27 and TRBJ1-1; unclear D gene. CDR1 and CDR2 (germline): MNHEY, SMNVEV (reference sequence). This CDR3 comprises 13 residues. Trimming took off 1 base at V and 9 bases at J, with 12 bases between the two ends. The CDR3 reads CASSLYTGRKAFF. The CDR3 nucleotides are TGTGCCAGCAGTTTATATACCGGGAGGAAAGCTTTCTTT.

This chain connects TRBV5-4 to TRBJ1-2; D is ambiguous. The CDR3 covers 13 residues. Germline V gives CDR1 SGHNT, CDR2 YYREEE (reference sequence). V shed 1 base and J shed 7 bases, with 11 bases lying between them. The CDR3 nucleotides are TGTGCCAGCAGCTTGCAGGTATCGGGTGGCTACACCTTC. Translating it yields CASSLQVSGGYTF.

The chain carries TRBV3-1 (or the pseudogene TRBV3-2) and TRBJ2-4, with D perhaps TRBD2 (6 bases). CDR1 is LGHDT and CDR2 is YNNKEL in the germline V gene (reference sequence). This CDR3 has 21 amino acids. Deletions cut 4 bases from V and 0 bases from J, with 28 bases between. CDR3 in amino acids: CASSLERPGLRPRRAKNIQYF. CDR3 sequence (DNA): TGTGCCAGCAGCCTCGAGCGTCCGGGACTCCGACCCCGACGAGCCAAAAACATTCAGTACTTC.

This chain connects TRBV24-1 to TRBJ2-5, with D possibly being TRBD1 (5 bases). This CDR3 contains 15 residues. V lost 4 bases and J 4 bases, leaving 15 bases between the germline ends. CDR1 and CDR2 from the germline V gene are KGHDR and SFDVKD. CDR3 in amino acids: CATSETDSSGETQYF. The CDR3 nucleotides read TGTGCCACCAGTGAAACTGACAGTTCGGGAGAGACCCAGTACTTC.

The J gene is TRBJ1-5, the V gene TRBV7-6; D is possibly TRBD1 (6 bases). The V and J ends lost 5 bases and 0 bases respectively, with 11 bases between them. Germline CDR1 reads SGHVS; CDR2 reads FNYEAQ. The CDR3 covers 15 residues. CDR3 amino acids: CASSPDRHSNQPQHF. The CDR3 nucleotides read TGTGCCAGCAGCCCGGACAGACATAGCAATCAGCCCCAGCATTTT.

This clone was observed a single time. DNA for the CDR3: TGCGCCAGCAGTGATTACCATAGGCCGGCAAACACCATATATTTT. Amino acids: CASSDYHRPANTIYF. This sequence joins TRBV10-2 and TRBJ1-3; D gene unclear. Deletions cut 3 bases from V and 6 bases from J, with 15 bases between. The CDR3 consists of 15 residues. Germline V gene sequence: CDR1 WSHSY, CDR2 SAAADI.

This chain joins TRBV5-1 and TRBJ1-4; TRBD1 aligns across 10 bases. The V segment lost 4 bases and the J segment 5 bases; nucleotides outside the gene matches: 8. CDR1 and CDR2 (germline): SGHRS, YFSETQ. There are 16 residues in the CDR3. CDR3 sequence reads: CASSPGQGSGNEKLFF. The CDR3 DNA is TGCGCCAGCAGCCCGGGACAGGGGAGTGGCAATGAAAAACTGTTTTTT.

V is TRBV18 and J is TRBJ1-5, with TRBD1 as a possible D gene (6 bases). This CDR3 has 13 residues. CDR1 is KGHSH and CDR2 is LQKENI in the germline V gene. V gave up 6 bases and J gave up 6 bases, with 12 bases separating them. The CDR3 DNA follows: TGTGCCAGCTCGACAGGATTGAGTCAGCCCCAGCATTTT. Translated: CASSTGLSQPQHF.

The chain has TRBV19 and TRBJ1-2; D is undetermined. Trimming removed 5 bases at V and 6 bases at J, with 13 bases between. This CDR3 is built from 13 residues. Germline V gene sequence: CDR1 LNHDA, CDR2 SQIVND (reference sequence). This chain's CDR3 is CASSSWGGDGYTF. The CDR3 DNA follows: TGTGCCAGTAGTTCCTGGGGAGGAGATGGCTACACCTTC. Full variable domain (outside the CDR3, taken from reference TRBV19 and TRBJ1-2): DGGITQSPKYLFRKEGQNVTLSCEQNLNHDAMYWYRQDPGQGLRLIYYSQIVNDFQKGDIAEGYSVSREKKESFPLTVTSAQKNPTAFYLCASSSWGGDGYTFGSGTRLTVV.

The genes are TRBV5-1 and TRBJ1-2; no clear D. The V end was cut by 1 base, the J end by 8 bases, with 12 bases between. Germline V gene data show CDR1 as SGHRS and CDR2 as YFSETQ. The CDR3 extends over 13 amino acids. Written as DNA, the CDR3 is TGCGCCAGCAGCTTGCCCTCCGAGGGAGGCTACACCTTC. Its translation: CASSLPSEGGYTF.

The chain links TRBV29-1 to TRBJ2-5; 9 bases line up with TRBD2. The J segment lost 4 bases and the V segment lost 4 bases, leaving 22 bases of the junction unmatched. Looked up from germline, CDR1 is SQVTM and CDR2 is ANQGSEA. The CDR3 totals 19 residues. The CDR3 DNA is TGCAGCGTTGCGACCGTAGCGGGGGAGGGGTCGAAAAGAAGAGAGACCCAGTACTTC. The encoded protein is CSVATVAGEGSKRRETQYF.

The V gene is TRBV7-9, the J gene TRBJ2-1, with 9 bases aligning to TRBD2. Germline CDR1 is SEHNR and CDR2 is FQNEAQ (reference sequence). Losses at the gene ends were 5 bases for V and 8 bases for J; bases not matched to a gene: 16. This CDR3 contains 17 residues. Here the CDR3 reads CASSPPQGSGGRDEQFF. CDR3 sequence (DNA): TGTGCCAGCAGCCCCCCCCAAGGTAGCGGGGGCCGGGATGAGCAGTTCTTC. The full variable domain, in which reference TRBV7-9 and TRBJ2-1 provide the parts outside the CDR3, is DTGVSQNPRHKITKRGQNVTFRCDPISEHNRLYWYRQTLGQGPEFLTYFQNEAQLEKSRLLSDRFSAERPKGSFSTLEIQRTEQGDSAMYLCASSPPQGSGGRDEQFFGPGTRLTVL.

V usage is TRBV23-1 and J usage is TRBJ2-2, with D possibly being TRBD1 or TRBD2 (6 bases each). TRBV23-1 is identified as an open reading frame with a role that is uncertain. CDR3 length equals 17 residues. V was pared by 3 bases and J by 2 bases, with 16 bases between. CDR3 amino acids: CASSHAVAGHNTGELFF. CDR3 DNA: TGCGCCAGCAGTCACGCCGTCGCGGGACACAACACCGGGGAGCTGTTTTTT.

The chain uses TRBV7-9 and TRBJ2-5; 10 nucleotides align to TRBD2. CDR1 is SEHNR and CDR2 is FQNEAQ in the germline V gene (reference sequence). The CDR3 runs 18 residues. V shed 5 bases and J 0 bases; nucleotides not matched to a gene: 12. In nucleotides, the CDR3 is TGTGCCAGCAGCCCCAATAGCGGGGGGATACTGTACCAAGAGACCCAGTACTTC. Its protein product is CASSPNSGGILYQETQYF.

The V gene is TRBV3-1 (or the pseudogene TRBV3-2), the J gene TRBJ1-6; D is perhaps TRBD1 (6 bases). The V end was cut by 4 bases, the J end by 15 bases, with 13 bases between. CDR3 size: 12 residues. The germline CDR1 and CDR2 sequences are LGHDT and YNNKEL (reference sequence). The CDR3 region has the DNA TGTGCCAGCAGCCTGCAGGGGCGTCTCCTCCACTTT. As protein: CASSLQGRLLHF.

CDR3: CASSPAGTRGDTQYF. DNA of the CDR3: TGCGCCAGCAGCCCCGCCGGGACTAGAGGAGATACGCAGTATTTT. The chain is built from TRBV5-1 and TRBJ2-3; 8 bases line up with TRBD2. Germline trimming cut 4 bases from V and 5 bases from J; bases unmatched to any gene: 9. The CDR3 consists of 15 residues. From germline, CDR1 is SGHRS and CDR2 YFSETQ.

Notes on this clone: At one end, the junction sequence differs from germline, possibly due to a read error. The chain joins TRBV2 to TRBJ2-1; the D gene is possibly TRBD2 (6 bases). There are 14 residues in the CDR3. Per the germline V gene, CDR1 is SNHLY and CDR2 is FYNNEI. Written as DNA, the CDR3 is TGTGCCAGCAGTGAACGGTCGGGCGGGACGGCGCCTATCTTC. Translation gives CASSERSGGTAPIF.

This clone showed up just once. This chain connects TRBV7-8 to TRBJ1-3; D not certain. The CDR3 is 18 amino acids. V shed 1 base and J shed 2 bases, with 18 bases lying between them. Germline loops: CDR1 SGHVS, CDR2 FQNEAQ. In nucleotides, the CDR3 is TGTGCCAGCAGCTTAGGGTGGTCAGCGGCTCCTCCTGGAAACACCATATATTTT. Encoded protein: CASSLGWSAAPPGNTIYF.

The chain uses TRBV28 and TRBJ2-3, with 7 bases matching TRBD2. The CDR3 is 13 residues long. J was trimmed by 1 base and V by 10 bases; bases with no gene match: 5. Per the germline V gene, CDR1 is MDHEN and CDR2 is SYDVKM. The CDR3 region has the DNA TGTGCCACCGCGGGAGCACGCACAGATACGCAGTATTTT. Protein: CATAGARTDTQYF. The full variable domain, with the rest looked up from reference TRBV28 and TRBJ2-3, is DVKVTQSSRYLVKRTGEKVFLECVQDMDHENMFWYRQDPGLGLRLIYFSYDVKMKEKGDIPEGYSVSREKKERFSLILESASTNQTSMYLCATAGARTDTQYFGPGTRLTVL.

The chain employs TRBV28 and TRBJ2-2, with 9 bases aligning to TRBD2. The CDR3 length is 16 residues. Trimming cost V 3 bases and J 4 bases; bases outside gene matches: 6. CDR1 and CDR2 from the germline V gene are MDHEN and SYDVKM. The CDR3 DNA is TGTGCCAGCAGTTTCGTTAGCGGGAGCGGCACCGGGGAGCTGTTTTTT. It encodes CASSFVSGSGTGELFF.

The genes are TRBV6-6 and TRBJ1-5, with TRBD1 identical over 7 bases. The CDR3 is 15 amino acids. The V gene's germline CDR1 is MNHNY and CDR2 SVGAGI (reference sequence). The trim removed 6 bases at V and 7 bases at J, leaving 12 bases unmatched. Written as DNA, the CDR3 is TGTGCCAGCAGCTTAGGTAGGGGGCCCACCCAGCCCCAGCATTTT. Its protein is CASSLGRGPTQPQHF.

V is TRBV3-1 (or the pseudogene TRBV3-2) and J is TRBJ2-1, with 11 bases matching TRBD2. V dropped 0 bases and J dropped 3; count of bases not matched to a gene: 1. Germline V gene sequence: CDR1 LGHDT, CDR2 YNNKEL (reference sequence). The CDR3 is 16 residues long. The CDR3 sequence is CASSQEGLAGYNEQFF. CDR3 bases: TGTGCCAGCAGCCAAGAAGGACTAGCGGGCTACAATGAGCAGTTCTTC.

This chain links TRBV21-1 with TRBJ1-4; TRBD1 is the table's D call and was not checked against the DNA. TRBV21-1 is listed as a pseudogene. The CDR3 runs 14 residues. DNA for the CDR3: TGTGCCAGCAGCTCAGGGGGTCTACGAGTAAAACTGTTTTTT. Translation gives CASSSGGLRVKLFF.

V is TRBV5-5 and J is TRBJ2-2; no clear D. The CDR3 is 14 amino acids. Germline lookup yields CDR1 SGHKS and CDR2 YYEKEE (reference sequence). V was pared by 2 bases and J by 5 bases, with 10 bases between. Here the CDR3 DNA reads TGTGCCAGCAGCTTAGGTCTGGAAACCGGGGAGCTGTTTTTT. It translates to CASSLGLETGELFF.

Worth noting for this clone: This same CDR3 is encoded by further DNA sequences in the sample. The chain uses TRBV3-1 (or the pseudogene TRBV3-2) and TRBJ1-2; the match to TRBD1 covers 7 bases. CDR1 and CDR2 (germline): LGHDT, YNNKEL (reference sequence). The CDR3 runs 14 residues. The V gene end was trimmed by 1 base and the J gene end by 3 bases; junction bases not matched to a gene: 2. This CDR3 reads CASSQAGGDYGYTF. CDR3 nucleotide sequence: TGTGCCAGCAGCCAAGCAGGGGGGGACTATGGCTACACCTTC.

The rearrangement links TRBV5-4 to TRBJ2-5; 7 positions agree with TRBD2. This CDR3 has 12 amino acids. Germline-derived CDR1 and CDR2 are SGHNT and YYREEE (reference sequence). With V trimmed by 7 bases and J by 1 base, 1 base remained unmatched. Written as DNA, the CDR3 is TGTGCCAGCGGGACTATCCAAGAGACCCAGTACTTC. Residues: CASGTIQETQYF.

Points on this clone: Germline and junction disagree at one end, which may indicate a read error. V gene TRBV20-1 combines with J gene TRBJ1-4; D unclear. The CDR3 has 14 residues. Germline V CDR1 and CDR2: DFQATT, SNEGSKA (reference sequence). The DNA for the CDR3 is TGCAGTGCTAGTGCAGCCCTTTCGAATGAGAAACTGTTTTTT. As protein: CSASAALSNEKLFF.

The genes are TRBV28 and TRBJ1-2, with TRBD1 as a possible D gene (5 bases). Trimming removed 1 base from V and 8 bases from J, with 8 bases in between. Germline CDR1 and CDR2: MDHEN and SYDVKM. The CDR3 has 12 residues. DNA of the CDR3: TGTGCCAGCAGTTTATCAGGGAAAGGCTACACCTTC. Translation: CASSLSGKGYTF.

The chain uses TRBV4-1 and TRBJ1-1; the match to TRBD1 covers 7 bases. The CDR3 covers 14 residues. Germline CDR1 reads MGHRA; CDR2 reads YSYEKL. The trim removed 4 bases at V and 5 bases at J, leaving 7 bases unmatched. The CDR3: CASSPRGKGTEAFF. The CDR3 DNA reads as TGCGCCAGCAGCCCCAGGGGGAAGGGGACTGAAGCTTTCTTT.

The CDR3 sequence: CASGLTRGYQYF. CDR3 DNA sequence: TGTGCCAGCGGGCTGACACGGGGTTACCAGTACTTC. J is TRBJ2-5 and V is TRBV7-3; perhaps TRBD2 as D (5 bases). This CDR3 region has 12 residues. V gave up 8 bases and J gave up 10 bases, with 17 bases separating them. Germline V gene sequence: CDR1 SGHTA, CDR2 FQGTGA.

This clone appeared once. This chain links TRBV9 with TRBJ1-6, with 7 nucleotides matching TRBD1. The CDR3 is 14 amino acids. Germline-derived CDR1 and CDR2 are SGDLS and YYNGEE. The V gene end was trimmed by 3 bases and the J gene end by 5 bases; junction bases not matched to a gene: 2. The CDR3 bases are TGTGCCAGCAGCGCCGGGACAGATAATTCACCCCTCCACTTT. This codes for CASSAGTDNSPLHF.

J is TRBJ1-6 and V is TRBV27; D perhaps matches TRBD1 (5 bases). The CDR3 has 14 residues. Germline-derived CDR1 and CDR2 are MNHEY and SMNVEV (reference sequence). V was trimmed by 3 bases and J by 12 bases, leaving 15 bases between them. The CDR3 protein is CASSLKPQGGPLHF. CDR3 DNA sequence: TGTGCCAGCAGTTTGAAACCCCAGGGAGGACCCCTCCACTTT.